One TCR beta chain is described in this entry. CDR1 is MDHEN, CDR2 SYDVKM, per germline. The CDR3 has 14 amino acids. The data derive from a study of shared T cell receptors in the human thymus. The protocol was immunoSEQ multiplex PCR, while the TCRdb copy is restricted to in-frame clones and leaves out a portion. The table records some 700,000 clones, approximately 85% of them present only once. These data are also associated with another study on human thymus T cells. As that report states: Thymic tissue was derived from resections collected during corrective heart surgery. Biased V and J segment usage appeared in thymus and peripheral blood. Related reports documented highly overlapping thymic repertoires among unrelated individuals.

The TCR comes from a girl in the first two years of life with a congenital heart defect. V is TRBV28 and J is TRBJ2-5, with D perhaps matching TRBD2 (6 bases). The closer fit of TRBJ2-7 to the DNA end suggests the J call may be wrong. The specimen was thymocytes. CDR3 DNA sequence: TGTGCCAGCAGTTTTATGGAGGGGACTTACGAGCAGTACTTC. Translation gives CASSFMEGTYEQYF.